Presented here are 32 T cell receptor beta chains from one specimen sequenced in a study of blood T cell repertoires in COVID-19. Only in-frame clones appear in the TCRdb table, and some are missing; sequencing was by immunoSEQ multiplex PCR. The table shows 120,000 or so clones, with almost 80% occurring only once. Source material: peripheral blood. The receptor source for this set is an elderly woman with active or convalescent COVID-19.

The J gene is TRBJ2-1, the V gene TRBV4-3; 7 bases are shared with TRBD2. CDR3 length: 16 residues. Trimming removed 0 bases from V and 4 bases from J; junction bases left unmatched: 6. Germline assignment: CDR1 LGHNA and CDR2 YSLEER. The CDR3 reads CASSQDLADFYNEQFF. The CDR3 region has the DNA TGCGCCAGCAGCCAAGATCTAGCGGACTTTTACAATGAGCAGTTCTTC.

This chain joins TRBV24-1 and TRBJ2-2, with unresolved D. Germline CDR1 reads KGHDR; CDR2 reads SFDVKD. This CDR3 region has 13 residues. V dropped 5 bases and J dropped 4 bases, with 7 bases sitting between them. CDR3 sequence reads: CATSGPSTGELFF. The CDR3 DNA is TGTGCCACCAGTGGCCCTAGCACCGGGGAGCTGTTTTTT.

The chain couples TRBV6-6 to TRBJ1-6; 7 bases are a match to TRBD1. From germline, CDR1 is MNHNY and CDR2 SVGAGI (reference sequence). CDR3 length: 14 residues. The V gene end was trimmed by 6 bases and the J gene end by 5 bases; junction bases not matched to a gene: 4. The CDR3 is CASSRDRDNSPLHF. CDR3 nucleotides: TGTGCCAGCAGCCGTGACAGGGATAATTCACCCCTCCACTTT.

The chain combines TRBV10-3 with TRBJ1-2; D possibly corresponds to TRBD1 (5 bases). V lost 5 bases to trimming and J lost 0 bases, with 13 bases between them. Germline values: CDR1 ENHRY, CDR2 SYGVKD. The CDR3 contains 15 residues. The CDR3 DNA is TGTGCCATCAGTCGCCGGGGGGAGACTAACTATGGCTACACCTTC. Amino acid sequence: CAISRRGETNYGYTF.

The chain has TRBV5-1 and TRBJ2-7; 10 bases map to TRBD2. CDR3 length equals 15 residues. V lost 1 base, J lost 2 bases, and 3 bases stayed unmatched. Germline assignment: CDR1 SGHRS and CDR2 YFSETQ. The CDR3 DNA is TGCGCCAGCAGCTTGACTAGCGGGAACACCTACGAGCAGTACTTC. Protein: CASSLTSGNTYEQYF.

This clone appeared a single time. This chain uses TRBV5-1 with TRBJ2-5; D unresolved. Per the germline V gene, CDR1 is SGHRS and CDR2 is YFSETQ. V lost 0 bases, J lost 5 bases, and 5 bases lay in between. The CDR3 totals 12 residues. The CDR3 protein is CASSLDSETQYF. The CDR3 nucleotides read TGCGCCAGCAGCTTGGATTCGGAGACCCAGTACTTC.

This chain joins TRBV9 and TRBJ1-6; possibly TRBD1 for D (6 bases). The CDR3 loop spans 17 amino acids. With 4 bases removed from V and 7 bases from J, the gap between germline ends came to 21 bases. Germline values: CDR1 SGDLS, CDR2 YYNGEE. CDR3 amino acids: CASSPGPPGHPNSPLHF. CDR3 sequence (DNA): TGTGCCAGCAGCCCCGGTCCCCCGGGACACCCGAATTCACCCCTCCACTTT.

This chain uses TRBV3-1 (or the pseudogene TRBV3-2) with TRBJ2-5, with 9 bases matching TRBD1. This CDR3 region has 16 residues. CDR1 is LGHDT and CDR2 is YNNKEL in the germline V gene (reference sequence). V lost 3 bases to trimming and J lost 0 bases; unmatched junction nucleotides: 5. The DNA for the CDR3 is TGTGCCAGCAGCCATTCCGGGACAGGGTACCAAGAGACCCAGTACTTC. Translated, it gives CASSHSGTGYQETQYF.

The gene calls are TRBV19 and TRBJ1-3, with TRBD1 identical over 10 bases. With 6 bases clipped from V and 2 bases from J, the junction kept 1 base outside the gene matches. Per the germline V gene, CDR1 is LNHDA and CDR2 is SQIVND (reference sequence). The CDR3 contains 14 residues. CDR3 amino acids: CASRGQGAGNTIYF. The CDR3 nucleotides read TGTGCCAGTAGAGGACAGGGGGCTGGAAACACCATATATTTT.

This chain uses TRBV6-5 with TRBJ2-3; D ambiguous. The CDR3 contains 13 residues. V lost 4 bases and J 5 bases, leaving 10 bases between the germline ends. The germline V gene encodes CDR1 MNHEY and CDR2 SVGAGI. CDR3 in DNA: TGTGCCAGCAGTTGGGCAGCAGGAGATACGCAGTATTTT. It is translated as CASSWAAGDTQYF.

This chain connects TRBV5-1 to TRBJ2-1; 12 bases line up with TRBD1. Germline lookup yields CDR1 SGHRS and CDR2 YFSETQ. V lost 1 base and J lost 7; bases outside the gene matches: 6. There are 16 residues in the CDR3. The chain's CDR3 is CASSLRGTGGGNEQFF. The DNA of the CDR3 is TGCGCCAGCAGCTTGAGAGGGACAGGGGGCGGGAATGAGCAGTTCTTC.

The chain employs TRBV5-4 and TRBJ2-3; D is unclear. This CDR3 has 14 amino acids. The germline V gene has CDR1 SGHNT and CDR2 YYREEE (reference sequence). V was cut by 0 bases and J by 0 bases, with 5 bases left in between. The CDR3 loop is CASSLAVSTDTQYF. The DNA for the CDR3 is TGTGCCAGCAGCTTGGCCGTCAGCACAGATACGCAGTATTTT.

The chain is built from TRBV28 and TRBJ2-5; D uncertain. This CDR3 spans 12 amino acids. Germline V lookup: CDR1 MDHEN, CDR2 SYDVKM. V was clipped by 7 bases and J by 1 base, with 7 bases between them. As DNA, the CDR3 is TGTGCCAGCATGGGCAGCCAAGAGACCCAGTACTTC. Amino acid sequence: CASMGSQETQYF.

The chain joins TRBV2 to TRBJ2-7; perhaps TRBD2 as D (5 bases). Germline loops: CDR1 SNHLY, CDR2 FYNNEI. Deletions cut 11 bases from V and 0 bases from J, with 14 bases between. The CDR3 length is 13 residues. The CDR3 region is CAVIERSSYEQYF. In DNA, the CDR3 is TGTGCCGTTATAGAGCGGAGCTCCTACGAGCAGTACTTC.

The chain joins TRBV7-6 to TRBJ2-4; tentative D call: TRBD1 (5 bases). CDR1 is SGHVS and CDR2 is FNYEAQ in the germline V gene. Trimming took 6 bases from V and 8 from J, leaving 20 bases between them. The CDR3 consists of 15 residues. In DNA, the CDR3 is TGTGCCAGCAGTCTTAGAGCAGGGCCCGATGACATTCAGTACTTC. It yields the protein CASSLRAGPDDIQYF.

V and J are TRBV9 and TRBJ1-3; D is undetermined. Germline CDR1 and CDR2: SGDLS and YYNGEE. This CDR3 region has 16 residues. V gave up 4 bases and J gave up 4 bases, with 18 bases separating them. The CDR3 DNA follows: TGTGCCAGCAGCCAGCTAGGGCCCGGGAGGGGAAACACCATATATTTT. Its translation is CASSQLGPGRGNTIYF.

Here the CDR3 reads CASQRDVPDTQYF. CDR3 nucleotides: TGTGCCAGCCAGCGGGACGTCCCAGATACGCAGTATTTT. J is TRBJ2-3 and V is TRBV2; 7 bases fit TRBD2. The ends lost 8 bases at V and 4 bases at J; junction bases unmatched: 6. The CDR3 loop spans 13 amino acids. Looked up from germline, CDR1 is SNHLY and CDR2 is FYNNEI.

The chain employs TRBV30 and TRBJ1-2; no clear D. Per germline, CDR1 GTSNPN and CDR2 SVGIG (reference sequence). The V end lost 2 bases, the J end lost 4 bases, and 11 bases lay between the germline ends. This CDR3 has 13 amino acids. The CDR3 here is CAWSRAGLYGYTF. CDR3 sequence (DNA): TGTGCCTGGAGTCGGGCGGGCCTCTATGGCTACACCTTC.

Here the CDR3 DNA reads TGCGCCAGCAGAACTAGCGGACCCAACTACGAGCAGTACTTC. This gives the protein CASRTSGPNYEQYF. The chain couples TRBV5-1 to TRBJ2-7, with 8 bases fitting TRBD2. The CDR3 sequence is 14 residues long. V lost 5 bases, J lost 3 bases, and 7 bases stayed unmatched. Germline V gene lookup returns CDR1 SGHRS and CDR2 YFSETQ.

The rearrangement joins TRBV27 to TRBJ1-2; 10 nucleotides match TRBD1. The ends lost 4 bases at V and 5 bases at J; junction bases unmatched: 4. Germline lookup yields CDR1 MNHEY and CDR2 SMNVEV (reference sequence). The CDR3 consists of 14 residues. The CDR3 DNA follows: TGTGCCAGCAGTTCCAGGACAGGGGGTTATGGCTACACCTTC. This translates into CASSSRTGGYGYTF.

The chain carries TRBV6-5 and TRBJ1-1; TRBD1 matches at 9 bases. Germline loops: CDR1 MNHEY, CDR2 SVGAGI. This CDR3 comprises 14 residues. Trimming removed 6 bases from V and 11 bases from J; junction bases left unmatched: 13. CDR3 protein: CASRPGTGLLGAFF. CDR3 nucleotide sequence: TGTGCCAGCAGGCCCGGGACAGGGCTTTTAGGGGCTTTCTTT.

In this sample, this clone turned up a few times. The chain has TRBV7-9 and TRBJ2-3; TRBD1 is a possible D gene (5 bases). The germline V and J ends were trimmed by 5 bases and 5 bases, with 20 bases remaining between them. From germline, CDR1 is SEHNR and CDR2 FQNEAQ (reference sequence). CDR3 length: 16 amino acids. The CDR3 protein is CASSGVGASSQDTQYF. For the CDR3, the DNA is TGTGCCAGCAGCGGAGTTGGGGCCTCAAGCCAAGATACGCAGTATTTT.

This clone was recorded a few times. The chain recombines TRBV14 with TRBJ2-1, with TRBD1 matching over 8 bases. In germline, CDR1 is SGHDN, CDR2 FVKESK. This CDR3 spans 17 amino acids. With 2 bases clipped from V and 2 bases from J, the junction kept 8 bases outside the gene matches. CDR3 bases: TGTGCCAGCAGCCAACTCCACGGGACAGGAGCCTACAATGAGCAGTTCTTC. It translates to CASSQLHGTGAYNEQFF.

This chain links TRBV7-9 with TRBJ2-7; perhaps TRBD1 as D (6 bases). CDR3 length: 17 residues. Looked up from germline, CDR1 is SEHNR and CDR2 is FQNEAQ (reference sequence). Trimming took 4 bases from V and 3 from J, leaving 22 bases between them. CDR3 residues: CASSSSKFNRVHYEQYF. The DNA for the CDR3 is TGTGCCAGCAGCTCCTCCAAATTCAACAGGGTACACTACGAGCAGTACTTC.

The chain links TRBV1 to TRBJ2-7; no DNA check was done on the table's D call, TRBD1. TRBV1 is deemed a pseudogene. This CDR3 has 17 amino acids. CDR3: CTSSHLPGGRGSYEQYF. DNA for the CDR3: TGCACCAGCAGCCACCTGCCAGGCGGAAGGGGCTCCTACGAGCAGTACTTC.

The chain combines TRBV5-1 with TRBJ2-1, with TRBD1 identical over 7 bases. V lost 0 bases, J lost 9 bases, and 6 bases stayed unmatched. CDR1 and CDR2 from the germline V gene are SGHRS and YFSETQ. This CDR3 spans 14 amino acids. The CDR3 region has the DNA TGCGCCAGCAGCTTGGGATACAGGGGATCTGAGCAGTTCTTC. Amino acid sequence: CASSLGYRGSEQFF.

The chain recombines TRBV6-6 with TRBJ2-3; TRBD1 matches 8 bases. CDR3 size: 16 residues. J was trimmed by 1 base and V by 7 bases; bases with no gene match: 10. Germline-derived CDR1 and CDR2 are MNHNY and SVGAGI (reference sequence). CDR3 amino acids: CASNLDREVGTDTQYF. The CDR3 coding sequence is TGTGCCAGCAACCTGGACAGGGAAGTGGGCACAGATACGCAGTATTTT.

The CDR3 sequence is CASSLVGQGIRAGNEQFF. CDR3 nucleotides: TGTGCCAGCAGCTTAGTGGGACAGGGAATTCGGGCGGGCAATGAGCAGTTCTTC. This chain connects TRBV7-2 to TRBJ2-1, with 9 positions matching TRBD1. Germline values: CDR1 SGHTA, CDR2 FQGNSA. The V segment lost 1 base and the J segment 6 bases; nucleotides outside the gene matches: 13. This CDR3 is 18 amino acids long. Combining the CDR3 with reference TRBV7-2 and TRBJ2-1 gives the whole variable domain GAGVSQSPSNKVTEKGKDVELRCDPISGHTALYWYRQSLGQGLEFLIYFQGNSAPDKSGLPSDRFSAERTGGSVSTLTIQRTQQEDSAVYLCASSLVGQGIRAGNEQFFGPGTRLTVL.

This clone has a single count. This chain uses TRBV5-5 with TRBJ1-2; the match to TRBD1 covers 9 bases. The V segment lost 3 bases and the J segment 8 bases; nucleotides outside the gene matches: 8. The CDR3 is made up of 14 amino acids. Germline loops: CDR1 SGHKS, CDR2 YYEKEE (reference sequence). As DNA, the CDR3 is TGTGCCAGCAGCTCCCGGGACAGGGCTGGCGGCTACACCTTC. It specifies CASSSRDRAGGYTF.

The rearrangement joins TRBV9 to TRBJ2-1; 7 bases are shared with TRBD2. This CDR3 is 15 amino acids long. Germline CDR1 is SGDLS and CDR2 is YYNGEE. The junction had 13 bases not matched to a gene; V was cut back by 4 bases and J by 9 bases. CDR3 in DNA: TGTGCCAGCAGCCCACTCAGCGGGATAGGTCTTGAGCAGTTCTTC. Its translation: CASSPLSGIGLEQFF.

This chain connects TRBV19 to TRBJ1-1, with D hard to call. Germline V lookup: CDR1 LNHDA, CDR2 SQIVND (reference sequence). Deletions cut 10 bases from V and 3 bases from J, with 9 bases between. CDR3 length: 11 amino acids. The CDR3 DNA is TGTGCCACGGGAGGGTACACTGAAGCTTTCTTT. This sequence encodes CATGGYTEAFF.

V and J are TRBV11-1 and TRBJ2-1, with 8 bases lining up with TRBD1. V shed 5 bases and J 0 bases; nucleotides not matched to a gene: 3. CDR3 length: 15 residues. Germline lookup yields CDR1 SGHAT and CDR2 FQDESV (reference sequence). DNA of the CDR3: TGTGCCAGCAGCAGGACAGGGAGCTCCTACAATGAGCAGTTCTTC. Its protein is CASSRTGSSYNEQFF. Supplemented by reference TRBV11-1 and TRBJ2-1, the full variable domain reads EAEVAQSPRYKITEKSQAVAFWCDPISGHATLYWYRQILGQGPELLVQFQDESVVDDSQLPKDRFSAERLKGVDSTLKIQPAELGDSAMYLCASSRTGSSYNEQFFGPGTRLTVL.